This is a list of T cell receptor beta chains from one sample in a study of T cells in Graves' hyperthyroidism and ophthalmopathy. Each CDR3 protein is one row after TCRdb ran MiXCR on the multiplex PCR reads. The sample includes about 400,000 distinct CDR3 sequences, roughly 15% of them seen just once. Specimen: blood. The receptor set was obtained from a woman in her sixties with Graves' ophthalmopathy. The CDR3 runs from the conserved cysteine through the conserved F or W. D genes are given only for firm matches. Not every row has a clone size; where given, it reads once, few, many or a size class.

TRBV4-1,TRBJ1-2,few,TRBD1,TGCGCCAGCAGCCAAGACCCCAGGGGGCTCTATGGCTACACCTTC,CASSQDPRGLYGYTF
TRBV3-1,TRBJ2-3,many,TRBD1,TGTGCCAGCAGCTCCAGGGGGCGCTACACAGATACGCAGTATTTT,CASSSRGRYTDTQYF
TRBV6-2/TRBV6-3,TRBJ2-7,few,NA,TGTGCCAGCAGCAGGGGGGAAGGGAACTACGAGCAGTACTTC,CASSRGEGNYEQYF
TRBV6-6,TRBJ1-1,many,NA,TGTGCCAGCAGTTACGCCCCAATGAGGAACACTGAAGCTTTCTTT,CASSYAPMRNTEAFF
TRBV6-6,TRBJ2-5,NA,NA,TGTGCCAGCAGTTACGAGGAAGGAAGATCGGAGACCCAGTACTTC,CASSYEEGRSETQYF
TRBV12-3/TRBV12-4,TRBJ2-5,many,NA,TGTGCCAGCAGCCCCTGGGTCCAAGAGACCCAGTACTTC,CASSPWVQETQYF
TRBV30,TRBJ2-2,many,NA,TGTGCCTGGAACCTGGAGGCCGCCGGGGAGCTGTTTTTT,CAWNLEAAGELFF
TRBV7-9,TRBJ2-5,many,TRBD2,TGTGCCAGCAGCCCGACCCAGGGAGGGCCCAGAGAGACCCAGTACTTC,CASSPTQGGPRETQYF
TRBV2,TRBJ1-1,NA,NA,TGTGCCAGCACCCCGAGACCCCCGGCGAACACTGAAGCTTTCTTT,CASTPRPPANTEAFF
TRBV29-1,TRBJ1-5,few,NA,TGCAGCGTAGCCGGGTATAATCAGCCCCAGCATTTT,CSVAGYNQPQHF
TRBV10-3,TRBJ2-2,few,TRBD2,TGTGCCATCAGCCCCGGGACTAGCGGGAGGGGCACCGGGGAGCTGTTTTTT,CAISPGTSGRGTGELFF
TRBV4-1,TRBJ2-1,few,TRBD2,TGCGCCAGCAGCCATCCCGGACTAGTCAATGAGCAGTTCTTC,CASSHPGLVNEQFF
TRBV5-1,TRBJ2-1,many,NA,TGCGCCAGCAGCTCTACTGGGAATGAGCAGTTCTTC,CASSSTGNEQFF
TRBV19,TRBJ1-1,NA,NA,TGTGCCAGTAGTCTACGGAGGGCCGAAGCTTTCTTT,CASSLRRAEAFF
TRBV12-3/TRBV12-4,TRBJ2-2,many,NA,TGTGCCAGCAGCCCTGTGGGGGGTAGGGGGAGCGTCGACGGGGAGCTGTTTTTT,CASSPVGGRGSVDGELFF
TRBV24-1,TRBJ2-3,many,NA,TGTGCCACCAGTGACCCAACAATGGCGGGAAATCAGTATTTT,CATSDPTMAGNQYF
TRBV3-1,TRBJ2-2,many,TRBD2,TGTGCCAGCAGCCAAGTTCCTAGCGGGACAAACACCGGGGAGCTGTTTTTT,CASSQVPSGTNTGELFF
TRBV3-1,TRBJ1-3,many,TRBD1,TGTGCCAGCAGCAACGGACAGGGGGCTTACACCATATATTTT,CASSNGQGAYTIYF
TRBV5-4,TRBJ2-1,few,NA,TGTGCCAGCAGGGGCCCAAACCTAGACGGGATTGAGCAGTTCTTC,CASRGPNLDGIEQFF
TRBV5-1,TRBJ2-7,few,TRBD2,TGCGCCAGCAGTCTCGGCGGGGGGCGCGGCGAGCAGTACTTC,CASSLGGGRGEQYF
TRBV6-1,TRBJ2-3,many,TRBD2,TGTGCCAGCAGTTATCATACCGGGAGGAGCACAGATACGCAGTATTTT,CASSYHTGRSTDTQYF
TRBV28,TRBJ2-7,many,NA,TGTGCCAGCAACACACCGGCAACAGGGCTGATCGAGCAGTACTTC,CASNTPATGLIEQYF
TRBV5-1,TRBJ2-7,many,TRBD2,TGCGCCAGCAGCTTGGGGGGACTATCCTACGAGCAGTACTTC,CASSLGGLSYEQYF
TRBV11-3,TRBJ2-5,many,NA,TGTGCCAGCAGCTTAGGACAGGAAGAGACCCAGTACTTC,CASSLGQEETQYF
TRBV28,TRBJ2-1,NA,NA,TGTGCCAGCAGTTTCCCCTCACAGGGTGAGCAGTTCTTC,CASSFPSQGEQFF
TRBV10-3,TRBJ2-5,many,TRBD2,TGTGCCATATCGCTTAGGGGAGGGGAGACCCAGTACTTC,CAISLRGGETQYF
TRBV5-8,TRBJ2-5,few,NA,TGTGCCAGCAGCTTCAAAGTGGGCGAGGAGACCCAGTACTTC,CASSFKVGEETQYF
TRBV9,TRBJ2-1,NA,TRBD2,TGTGCCAGCAGCGTTGGGACTAGCGGGAGTTCTTTCTACAATGAGCAGTTCTTC,CASSVGTSGSSFYNEQFF
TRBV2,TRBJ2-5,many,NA,TGTGCCAGCAGTGAAATGAACCCGGAGACCCAGTACTTC,CASSEMNPETQYF
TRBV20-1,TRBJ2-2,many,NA,TGCAGTGCTAGATCTGGAGGCCACAGGGAGCTGTTTTTT,CSARSGGHRELFF
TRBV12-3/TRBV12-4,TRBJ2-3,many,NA,TGTGCCAGCAAAGACAGAGAGAAAATCACAGATACGCAGTATTTT,CASKDREKITDTQYF
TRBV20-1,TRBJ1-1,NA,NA,TGCAGTGCTAGAGAGGCGAACACTGAAGCTTTCTTT,CSAREANTEAFF
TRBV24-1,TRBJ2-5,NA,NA,TGTGCCACCAGTGACCCAGGGACCGGAGAGACCCAGTACTTC,CATSDPGTGETQYF